Listed below are T cell receptor beta chains from one sample, sequenced in a study of shared clonotypes between healthy human individuals. TCRdb's table, derived via immunoSEQ multiplex PCR, lists solely in-frame clones and lacks some. The table shows some 1.5 million clones, with 98% occurring only once. The sample taken for sequencing was naive CD4+ T cells sorted from blood. These receptors all stem from a man aged 25 to 40 in good health. Each CDR3 is given with its conserved first and last residue. Fields, in order: V gene, D gene, clone size, J gene, CDR3 protein, CDR3 DNA. D genes are given only for firm matches. Clone size is given for some rows only: seen once, a few or many times, or a class if the clone is expanded.

v_call: TRBV25-1
d_call: -
clone_size: once
j_call: TRBJ2-2
cdr3_aa: CASSPRPGTGELFF
cdr3_nt: TGTGCCAGCAGTCCCCGCCCCGGCACCGGGGAGCTGTTTTTT

v_call: TRBV7-2
d_call: -
clone_size: -
j_call: TRBJ2-7
cdr3_aa: CASSLRYEQYF
cdr3_nt: TGTGCCAGCAGCTTACGCTACGAGCAGTACTTC

v_call: TRBV18
d_call: -
clone_size: once
j_call: TRBJ2-7
cdr3_aa: CASSPTPTRATYEQYF
cdr3_nt: TGTGCCAGCTCACCGACCCCGACTAGGGCGACTTACGAGCAGTACTTC

v_call: TRBV5-1
d_call: TRBD1
clone_size: -
j_call: TRBJ2-5
cdr3_aa: CASSTGVWETQYF
cdr3_nt: TGCGCCAGCAGCACAGGGGTTTGGGAGACCCAGTACTTC

v_call: TRBV18
d_call: -
clone_size: once
j_call: TRBJ1-1
cdr3_aa: CASSHGHQNTEAFF
cdr3_nt: TGTGCCAGCTCTCACGGACACCAGAACACTGAAGCTTTCTTT

v_call: TRBV29-1
d_call: TRBD2
clone_size: -
j_call: TRBJ2-7
cdr3_aa: CSALAGGRALEQYF
cdr3_nt: TGCAGCGCCCTTGCTGGCGGGAGGGCGTTAGAGCAGTACTTC

v_call: TRBV5-1
d_call: TRBD1
clone_size: once
j_call: TRBJ1-4
cdr3_aa: CASSRDSLNEKLFF
cdr3_nt: TGCGCCAGCAGTAGGGACAGTCTTAATGAAAAACTGTTTTTT

v_call: TRBV5-4
d_call: -
clone_size: once
j_call: TRBJ1-4
cdr3_aa: CASSLVGDVWSTEKLFF
cdr3_nt: TGTGCCAGCAGCTTGGTTGGGGACGTTTGGTCTACTGAAAAACTGTTTTTT

v_call: TRBV6-5
d_call: -
clone_size: -
j_call: TRBJ1-5
cdr3_aa: CASSYSKYNQPQHF
cdr3_nt: TGTGCCAGCAGTTACTCTAAGTACAATCAGCCCCAGCATTTT

v_call: TRBV28
d_call: -
clone_size: -
j_call: TRBJ1-2
cdr3_aa: CASSSSRDYGYTF
cdr3_nt: TGTGCCAGCAGCTCGAGCCGGGACTATGGCTACACCTTC

v_call: TRBV27
d_call: -
clone_size: -
j_call: TRBJ1-2
cdr3_aa: CASSQGRHYGYTF
cdr3_nt: TGTGCCAGCAGCCAGGGACGGCACTATGGCTACACCTTC

v_call: TRBV11-2
d_call: TRBD1
clone_size: -
j_call: TRBJ1-1
cdr3_aa: CASSLRQGREPYTEAFF
cdr3_nt: TGTGCCAGCAGCCTCCGACAGGGGAGGGAGCCGTACACTGAAGCTTTCTTT

v_call: TRBV11-2
d_call: TRBD2
clone_size: -
j_call: TRBJ2-1
cdr3_aa: CASSLGLAAYNEQFF
cdr3_nt: TGTGCCAGCAGCTTAGGACTAGCGGCCTACAATGAGCAGTTCTTC

v_call: TRBV9
d_call: -
clone_size: once
j_call: TRBJ2-1
cdr3_aa: CASSVTGQYNEQFF
cdr3_nt: TGTGCCAGCAGCGTGACAGGACAGTACAATGAGCAGTTCTTC

v_call: TRBV30
d_call: -
clone_size: -
j_call: TRBJ1-5
cdr3_aa: CAWSSLPSDQPQHF
cdr3_nt: TGTGCCTGGAGTTCCCTCCCCTCGGATCAGCCCCAGCATTTT

v_call: TRBV5-1
d_call: TRBD2
clone_size: -
j_call: TRBJ2-1
cdr3_aa: CASRALAGHNEQFF
cdr3_nt: TGCGCCAGCAGGGCACTAGCGGGTCACAATGAGCAGTTCTTC

v_call: TRBV11-1
d_call: TRBD2
clone_size: -
j_call: TRBJ2-5
cdr3_aa: CASSLGTSGFQETQYF
cdr3_nt: TGTGCCAGCAGCTTAGGGACTAGCGGCTTCCAAGAGACCCAGTACTTC

v_call: TRBV15
d_call: TRBD2
clone_size: -
j_call: TRBJ2-7
cdr3_aa: CATSRSPGLAGNGVTYEQYF
cdr3_nt: TGTGCCACCAGCAGATCTCCGGGACTAGCGGGAAACGGGGTTACCTACGAGCAGTACTTC

v_call: TRBV10-2
d_call: TRBD1
clone_size: -
j_call: TRBJ1-1
cdr3_aa: CASSEYTGAGKAFF
cdr3_nt: TGCGCCAGCAGTGAGTACACAGGGGCTGGAAAAGCTTTCTTT

v_call: TRBV6-1
d_call: TRBD1
clone_size: -
j_call: TRBJ1-2
cdr3_aa: CASRTGSYGYTF
cdr3_nt: TGTGCCAGCAGGACAGGGAGCTATGGCTACACCTTC

v_call: TRBV28
d_call: TRBD2
clone_size: -
j_call: TRBJ2-7
cdr3_aa: CASSPGTSGRIEQYF
cdr3_nt: TGTGCCAGCAGTCCCGGAACTAGCGGGAGAATTGAGCAGTACTTC

v_call: TRBV5-5
d_call: -
clone_size: once
j_call: TRBJ2-5
cdr3_aa: CASSLYVWETQYF
cdr3_nt: TGTGCCAGCAGCTTGTATGTGTGGGAGACCCAGTACTTC

v_call: TRBV5-1
d_call: TRBD1
clone_size: once
j_call: TRBJ1-4
cdr3_aa: CASSPTGGGEKLFF
cdr3_nt: TGCGCCAGCAGCCCCACAGGGGGGGGTGAAAAACTGTTTTTT

v_call: TRBV5-5
d_call: TRBD1
clone_size: -
j_call: TRBJ2-5
cdr3_aa: CASSWGGQGETQYF
cdr3_nt: TGTGCCAGCAGCTGGGGTGGACAGGGAGAGACCCAGTACTTC

v_call: TRBV30
d_call: -
clone_size: -
j_call: TRBJ2-4
cdr3_aa: CAATGVRTAKNIQYF
cdr3_nt: TGTGCCGCAACTGGGGTACGGACAGCCAAAAACATTCAGTACTTC

v_call: TRBV4-2
d_call: -
clone_size: -
j_call: TRBJ2-3
cdr3_aa: CASSQEGAGTQYF
cdr3_nt: TGTGCCAGCAGCCAAGAAGGGGCGGGTACGCAGTATTTT

v_call: TRBV28
d_call: -
clone_size: -
j_call: TRBJ1-2
cdr3_aa: CASSSPDRGAWGYTF
cdr3_nt: TGTGCCAGCAGTTCCCCCGATAGGGGGGCATGGGGCTACACCTTC

v_call: TRBV7-8
d_call: -
clone_size: -
j_call: TRBJ1-3
cdr3_aa: CASSLGYSGNTIYF
cdr3_nt: TGTGCCAGCAGCTTAGGATACTCTGGAAACACCATATATTTT

v_call: TRBV6-1
d_call: -
clone_size: few
j_call: TRBJ1-5
cdr3_aa: CASSEAGLRDFWQPQHF
cdr3_nt: TGTGCCAGCAGTGAAGCGGGACTCAGGGATTTCTGGCAGCCCCAGCATTTT

v_call: TRBV7-2
d_call: TRBD1
clone_size: -
j_call: TRBJ1-4
cdr3_aa: CASSARQGREKLFF
cdr3_nt: TGTGCCAGCAGCGCCCGACAGGGTCGTGAAAAACTGTTTTTT

v_call: TRBV28
d_call: -
clone_size: once
j_call: TRBJ2-2
cdr3_aa: CASRLRELFF
cdr3_nt: TGTGCCAGCAGACTCAGGGAGCTGTTTTTT

v_call: TRBV6-1
d_call: -
clone_size: -
j_call: TRBJ2-5
cdr3_aa: CASSDLGKGDAQYF
cdr3_nt: TGTGCCAGCAGTGATCTGGGCAAGGGGGATGCCCAGTACTTC

v_call: TRBV6-1
d_call: TRBD2
clone_size: -
j_call: TRBJ2-1
cdr3_aa: CASITLAGGGNEQFF
cdr3_nt: TGTGCCAGCATAACCCTAGCGGGAGGGGGCAATGAGCAGTTCTTC

v_call: TRBV6-6
d_call: TRBD1
clone_size: -
j_call: TRBJ1-2
cdr3_aa: CASRGEGASYGYTF
cdr3_nt: TGTGCCAGCAGGGGAGAGGGGGCATCCTATGGCTACACCTTC

v_call: TRBV13
d_call: TRBD2
clone_size: -
j_call: TRBJ2-1
cdr3_aa: CASSVSNLAGVANEQFF
cdr3_nt: TGTGCCAGCAGCGTCTCCAATCTAGCGGGAGTGGCCAATGAGCAGTTCTTC

v_call: TRBV30
d_call: -
clone_size: -
j_call: TRBJ2-1
cdr3_aa: CAWSVSAGGSEQFF
cdr3_nt: TGTGCCTGGAGTGTTTCGGCAGGAGGGAGTGAGCAGTTCTTC

v_call: TRBV6-1
d_call: TRBD1
clone_size: -
j_call: TRBJ2-7
cdr3_aa: CASRRDRVTEQYF
cdr3_nt: TGTGCCAGCAGAAGGGACAGGGTTACCGAGCAGTACTTC